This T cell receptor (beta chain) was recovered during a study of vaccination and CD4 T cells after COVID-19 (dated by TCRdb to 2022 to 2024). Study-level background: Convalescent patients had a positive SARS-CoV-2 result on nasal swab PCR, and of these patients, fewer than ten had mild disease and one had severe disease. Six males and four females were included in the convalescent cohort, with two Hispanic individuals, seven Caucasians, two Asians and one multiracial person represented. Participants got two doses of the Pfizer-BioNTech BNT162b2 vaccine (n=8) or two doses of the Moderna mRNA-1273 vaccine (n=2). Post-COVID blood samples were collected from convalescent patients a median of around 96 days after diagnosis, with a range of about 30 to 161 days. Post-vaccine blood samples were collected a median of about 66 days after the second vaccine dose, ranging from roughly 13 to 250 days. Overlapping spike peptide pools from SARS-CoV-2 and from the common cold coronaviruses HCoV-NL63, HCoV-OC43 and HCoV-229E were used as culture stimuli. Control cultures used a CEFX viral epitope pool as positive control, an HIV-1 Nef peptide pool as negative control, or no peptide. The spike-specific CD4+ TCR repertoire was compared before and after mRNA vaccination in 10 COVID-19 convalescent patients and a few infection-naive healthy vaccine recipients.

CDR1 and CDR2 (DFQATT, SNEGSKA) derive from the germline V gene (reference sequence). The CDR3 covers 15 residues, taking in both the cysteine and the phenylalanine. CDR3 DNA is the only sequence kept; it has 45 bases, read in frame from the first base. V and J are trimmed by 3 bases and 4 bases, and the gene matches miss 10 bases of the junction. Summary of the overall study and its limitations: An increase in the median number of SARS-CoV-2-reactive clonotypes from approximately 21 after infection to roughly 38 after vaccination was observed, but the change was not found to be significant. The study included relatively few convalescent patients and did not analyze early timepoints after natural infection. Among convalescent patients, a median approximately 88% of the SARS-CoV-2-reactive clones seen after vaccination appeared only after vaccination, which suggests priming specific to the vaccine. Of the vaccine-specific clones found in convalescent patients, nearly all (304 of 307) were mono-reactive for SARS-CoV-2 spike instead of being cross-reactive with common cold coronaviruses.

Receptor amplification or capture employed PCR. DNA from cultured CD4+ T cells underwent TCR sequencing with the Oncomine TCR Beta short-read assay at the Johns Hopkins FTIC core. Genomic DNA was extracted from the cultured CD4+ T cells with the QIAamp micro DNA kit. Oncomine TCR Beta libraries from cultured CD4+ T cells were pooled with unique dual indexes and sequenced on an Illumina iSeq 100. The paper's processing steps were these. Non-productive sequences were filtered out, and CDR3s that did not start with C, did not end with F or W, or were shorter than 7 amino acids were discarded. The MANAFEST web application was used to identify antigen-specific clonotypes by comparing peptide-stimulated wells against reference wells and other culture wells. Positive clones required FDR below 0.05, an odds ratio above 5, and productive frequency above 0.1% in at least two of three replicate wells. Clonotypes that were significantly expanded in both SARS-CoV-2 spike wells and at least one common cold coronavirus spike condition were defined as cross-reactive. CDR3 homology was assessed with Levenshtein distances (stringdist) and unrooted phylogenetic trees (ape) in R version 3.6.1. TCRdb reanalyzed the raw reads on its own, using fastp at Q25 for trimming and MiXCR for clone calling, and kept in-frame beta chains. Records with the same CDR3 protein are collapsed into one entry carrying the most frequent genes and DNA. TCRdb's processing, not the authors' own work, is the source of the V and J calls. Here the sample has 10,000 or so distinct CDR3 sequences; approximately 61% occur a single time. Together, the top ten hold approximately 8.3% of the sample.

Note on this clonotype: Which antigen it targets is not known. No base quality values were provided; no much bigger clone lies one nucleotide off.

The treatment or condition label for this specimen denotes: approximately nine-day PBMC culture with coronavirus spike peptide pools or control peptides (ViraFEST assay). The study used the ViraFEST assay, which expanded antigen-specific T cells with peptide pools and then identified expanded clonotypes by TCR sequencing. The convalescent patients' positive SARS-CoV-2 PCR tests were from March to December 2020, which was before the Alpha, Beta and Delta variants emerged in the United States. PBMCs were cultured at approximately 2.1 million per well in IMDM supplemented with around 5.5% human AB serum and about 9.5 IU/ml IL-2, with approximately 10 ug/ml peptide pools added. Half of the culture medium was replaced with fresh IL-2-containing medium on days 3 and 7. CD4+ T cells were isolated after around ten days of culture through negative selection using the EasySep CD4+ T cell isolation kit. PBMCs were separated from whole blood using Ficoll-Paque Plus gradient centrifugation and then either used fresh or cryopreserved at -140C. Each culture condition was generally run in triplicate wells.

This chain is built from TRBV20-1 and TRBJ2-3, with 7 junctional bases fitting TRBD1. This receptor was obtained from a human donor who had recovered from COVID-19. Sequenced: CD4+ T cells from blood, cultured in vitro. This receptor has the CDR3 CSASPGQTYADTQYF. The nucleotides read TGCAGTGCTAGCCCGGGACAGACCTACGCAGATACGCAGTATTTT.